This T cell receptor beta chain was sequenced in a study of Ad26.COV2.S vaccination and SARS-CoV-2 variants. Trimming removed 8 bases from V and 0 bases from J; junction bases left unmatched: 16. The CDR3 has 20 residues. In germline, CDR1 is MNHEY, CDR2 SMNVEV (reference sequence). This sample's treatment: some 20 received Ad26.COV2.S at low or high dose, single or two shots; about 5 received placebo; per-sample allocation not given. The samples were gathered on day 63 after the first injection of vaccine or placebo. TCRdb's copy holds only in-frame clones and misses some; the assay was immunoSEQ multiplex PCR. The sample consists of around 300,000 clones, roughly 88% of them appearing once.

V and J are TRBV27 and TRBJ2-1; TRBD2 aligns across 13 bases. This specimen was peripheral blood, taken in a trial of Ad26.COV2.S vaccine versus placebo. The clonotype originates from a person aged 18 to 65 who received the Ad26.COV2.S COVID-19 vaccine or a placebo. As DNA, the CDR3 is TGTGCCAGCCTCACCCTCGGGGGACTAGCGGGACAGAGCTCCTACAATGAGCAGTTCTTC. Protein sequence: CASLTLGGLAGQSSYNEQFF.